This T cell receptor (beta chain) originates from a study of control samples from healthy donors and cancer patients. The assay was immunoSEQ multiplex PCR, and TCRdb's table has in-frame clones only and misses some. The profile shows roughly 170,000 clones, roughly 94% of them singletons. There are 13 residues in the CDR3. Germline assignment: CDR1 LGHNT and CDR2 FRNRAP. V gave up 5 bases and J gave up 9 bases, with 11 bases separating them. The sample was blood. The rearrangement links TRBV12-5 to TRBJ1-6; no clear D. The receptor comes from a woman between 18 and 29 years old in good health. As DNA, the CDR3 is TGTGCTAGTGGTCTGTCTTGGCTTTCACCCCTCCACTTT. It yields the protein CASGLSWLSPLHF.